This T cell receptor (beta chain) originates from a study of T cells in Graves' hyperthyroidism and ophthalmopathy. General observations from the study: Appearing also in blood were most of the thyroid clonotypes expanded above 0.001. Ophthalmopathy could be told apart from stable hyperthyroidism with a 13 V-J model.

Every diagnosis used clinical symptoms, serum thyroxine and TRAb, thyroid ultrasound and orbital computed tomography. RNA transcripts served as the template for amplifying TCR beta CDR3 regions. The TCR CDR3 first-round RT-PCR relied on the HTBI primer set. A single record per CDR3 protein comes from TCRdb applying MiXCR to the multiplex PCR reads. Here the sample spans a few hundred thousand distinct CDR3 sequences, more than 45% being singletons. There are 15 residues in the CDR3. Germline CDR1 is LNHDA and CDR2 is SQIVND (reference sequence). V was clipped by 3 bases and J by 4 bases, with 13 bases between them. With regard to this clonotype: Its specificity is unknown.

Sequencing was done on a sample of peripheral blood or thyroid tissue (not recorded which). The rearrangement joins TRBV19 to TRBJ1-5; D may be TRBD1 (6 bases). This receptor was identified in a woman younger than 30 with Graves' hyperthyroidism. As DNA, the CDR3 is TGTGCCAGTAGTATCCCCGGCAGGGGAAATCAGCCCCAGCATTTT. This translates into CASSIPGRGNQPQHF. Full variable domain (outside the CDR3, taken from reference TRBV19 and TRBJ1-5): DGGITQSPKYLFRKEGQNVTLSCEQNLNHDAMYWYRQDPGQGLRLIYYSQIVNDFQKGDIAEGYSVSREKKESFPLTVTSAQKNPTAFYLCASSIPGRGNQPQHFGDGTRLSIL.